A selection of T cell receptor beta chains follows, all from one sample in a study of shared clonotypes between healthy human individuals. Sequencing used immunoSEQ multiplex PCR; TCRdb keeps in-frame clones, though not all of them. The sample includes some 900,000 clones, approximately 80% of them seen just once. Sequenced: memory CD4+ T cells sorted from blood. The source of these receptors is a young man in good health. Both conserved end residues are part of each CDR3.

len	v_gene	j_gene	CDR3aa
19	TRBV5-4	TRBJ1-5	CASSLPSKIRGRFGQPQHF
15	TRBV7-9	TRBJ2-2	CASSFRTSVSGELFF
15	TRBV11-2	TRBJ2-7	CASRPSGTGRYEQYF
16	TRBV5-4	TRBJ2-5	CASSSSGRADQETQYF
15	TRBV29-1	TRBJ2-6	CSVGTAGSGANVLTF
15	TRBV15	TRBJ1-5	CATSREGNSNQPQHF
15	TRBV19	TRBJ1-3	CASSIGTGGLNTIYF
11	TRBV6-1	TRBJ1-2	CASSRVSGYTF
14	TRBV6-5	TRBJ2-7	CASNSGISSYEQYF
16	TRBV2	TRBJ2-1	CASRAGLAGGYNEQFF
13	TRBV9	TRBJ2-5	CASSGVLMETQYF
16	TRBV6-5	TRBJ2-7	CASSSAIGRDSYEQYF
16	TRBV5-4	TRBJ1-6	CASSLEAGAHNSPLHF
11	TRBV6-1	TRBJ1-5	CASSEDTSQHF
12	TRBV2	TRBJ1-2	CASSTDSYGYTF
18	TRBV5-4	TRBJ2-6	CASSQQLAGISGANVLTF
13	TRBV19	TRBJ2-1	CASSTPRGYEQFF
15	TRBV19	TRBJ1-5	CASRLGNGGNQPQHF
13	TRBV10-1	TRBJ2-3	CASSRQGEDTQYF
16	TRBV7-2	TRBJ2-3	CASSSGLASSTDTQYF
12	TRBV19	TRBJ2-3	CASSRSTDTQYF
14	TRBV6-5	TRBJ2-7	CASSSGTGLYEQYF
14	TRBV4-1	TRBJ1-1	CASSQTGLNTEAFF
15	TRBV6-5	TRBJ2-1	CASSKLAGGYNEQFF
15	TRBV30	TRBJ2-2	CAWRARTGRTGELFF
14	TRBV11-2	TRBJ2-7	CASSLDLASYEQYF
14	TRBV7-9	TRBJ1-2	CASSLSGLNYGYTF
17	TRBV30	TRBJ2-3	CAWSYGLAGGGTDTQYF
12	TRBV7-2	TRBJ2-7	CASSLLAREQYF
15	TRBV6-1	TRBJ2-7	CASSAQRTGDYEQYF
15	TRBV6-5	TRBJ2-1	CASTYGAGGASEQFF
17	TRBV6-1	TRBJ1-5	CASSEVGTGLMRQPQHF
14	TRBV19	TRBJ2-2	CASSIGGSAGELFF